The rows below give T cell receptor beta chains drawn from one sample of a study of T-cell memory formation after mild COVID-19. TCRdb redid the calling of the 5' RACE reads with MiXCR, one entry per CDR3 protein. Of hundreds of thousands of distinct CDR3 sequences listed, approximately 18% are singletons. Sequenced input: PBMCs or a T cell subset sorted from them (not recorded which). Receptors were obtained from an adult woman who had mild COVID-19 (a few samples of this study predate the infection). Cell type and time point are not known. CDR3s include the opening cysteine and the closing phenylalanine or tryptophan. The order of the fields is J gene, CDR3 length, V gene, CDR3 protein.

TRBJ2-7 | 17 | TRBV3-1 | CASSQDRDIAGYYEQYF
TRBJ1-1 | 13 | TRBV12-5 | CASGLSSQAEAFF
TRBJ2-7 | 13 | TRBV7-3 | CASSPRPGGEQYF
TRBJ2-7 | 17 | TRBV7-6 | CASSLEPTSGGVYEQYF
TRBJ1-1 | 17 | TRBV23-1 | CASSQSPGAGRDTEAFF
TRBJ1-2 | 14 | TRBV7-2 | CASSLSNSNYGYTF
TRBJ2-5 | 16 | TRBV5-1 | CASSLGKVPNQETQYF
TRBJ1-1 | 14 | TRBV14 | CASSPGLANTEAFF
TRBJ2-5 | 17 | TRBV11-1 | CASSRNKRGIRVETQYF
TRBJ2-7 | 12 | TRBV19 | CASGWLGYEQYF